A selection of T cell receptor beta chains follows, all from one sample in a study of blood T cell repertoires in COVID-19. TCRdb's copy holds only in-frame clones and misses some; the assay was immunoSEQ multiplex PCR. Seen here are some 120,000 clones, around 82% observed once, and the top ten hold approximately 18%. The sample comprised peripheral blood. These receptors originate from a man under 40 with COVID-19, enrolled during active disease. Each CDR3 is given with its conserved first and last residue.

V	CDR3
TRBV30	CAYLTHTDTQYF
TRBV5-6	CASTGLAVYNEQFF
TRBV7-9	CASSVGQENTEAFF
TRBV4-2	CASSPQMREWGTDTQYF
TRBV3-1/TRBV3-2	CASSLTGGSRPLHF
TRBV6-2/TRBV6-3	CASSLQTNRDRYEQYF
TRBV7-2	CASSSPPSTQYF
TRBV19	CASSPWTGGNQPQHF
TRBV28	CATGDYTEAFF
TRBV5-1	CASSPGWEQYF
TRBV28	CASGAWTGSVAGELFF
TRBV27	CASSFGQHNQPQHF
TRBV30	CAWTGQGRLEFF
TRBV9	CASSVDGGSAYEQYF
TRBV7-8	CASSLEGQWNEPQHF
TRBV6-5	CASSSGTGVYNEQFF
TRBV5-1	CASSYSPNEQFF
TRBV24-1	CATSDFRETQYF
TRBV29-1	CSVVGRAYNEQFF
TRBV28	CASSFSPGTAYEQYF
TRBV28	CASGPGTSERDEQFF
TRBV7-8	CASSLGFRDPDTQYF
TRBV2	CASSPDSSSYNEQFF
TRBV5-4	CASSLGLAGEGTDTQYF
TRBV4-2	CASSRTLAGSTDTQYF
TRBV3-1/TRBV3-2	CASSLRTSVNNEQFF
TRBV27	CASSLTRSYEQYF
TRBV5-6	CASSLIVFQGAGGYTF
TRBV5-4	CASSPTTQGAGEQFF
TRBV30	CASADSTGNTIYF
TRBV29-1	CSVEGLAGNEDTQYF
TRBV15	CATSREGGTGGETQYF
TRBV6-5	CASSYQGQGDYNEQFF
TRBV7-6	CASSLEAGGLEAFF
TRBV27	CASSRGDRGGYGYTF
TRBV5-1	CASSIPQGGTEAFF
TRBV12-3/TRBV12-4	CASSSRYEQYF
TRBV2	CASSGTGEYGYTF
TRBV28	CASSSPGQGLEKLFF
TRBV9	CASSPQVSNTEAFF
TRBV28	CASSLIQNYGYTF
TRBV7-9	CASSLGGSADTQYF
TRBV2	CASMKTGEGYGYTF
TRBV11-2	CASSLDSPYEQYF
TRBV29-1	CSEIAGASTDTQYF
TRBV9	CASSPIGEAYEQYF
TRBV30	CAWRKEGEGQPQHF
TRBV5-8	CASSLQGSTGELFF
TRBV6-6	CASSRSGGRANEKLFF
TRBV30	CAWSVGGDKPQHF
TRBV3-1/TRBV3-2	CASSQTGFEKLFF
TRBV30	CAWSRRLGQGVGSPLHF
TRBV7-9	CASSFSNGETQYF
TRBV5-4	CASSLVAWGGDSTEAFF